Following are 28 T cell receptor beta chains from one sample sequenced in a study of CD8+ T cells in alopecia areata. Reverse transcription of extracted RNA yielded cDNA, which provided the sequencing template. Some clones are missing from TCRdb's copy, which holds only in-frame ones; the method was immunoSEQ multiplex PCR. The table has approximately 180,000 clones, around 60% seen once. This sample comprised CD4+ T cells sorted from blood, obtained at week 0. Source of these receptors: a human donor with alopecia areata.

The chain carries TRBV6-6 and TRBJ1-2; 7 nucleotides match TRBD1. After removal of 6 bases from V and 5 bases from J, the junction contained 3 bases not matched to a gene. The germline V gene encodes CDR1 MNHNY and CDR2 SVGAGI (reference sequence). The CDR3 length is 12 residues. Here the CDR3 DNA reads TGTGCCAGCAGCAACAGGGGATATGGCTACACCTTC. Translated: CASSNRGYGYTF.

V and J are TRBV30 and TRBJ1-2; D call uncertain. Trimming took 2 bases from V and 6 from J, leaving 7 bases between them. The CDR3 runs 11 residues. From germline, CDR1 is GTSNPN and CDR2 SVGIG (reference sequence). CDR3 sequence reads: CAWSSPNGYTF. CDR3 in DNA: TGTGCCTGGAGTTCGCCAAATGGCTACACCTTC.

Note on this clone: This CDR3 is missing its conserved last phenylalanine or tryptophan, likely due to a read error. CDR3 residues: CATSDLGTDTQYL. As DNA, the CDR3 is TGTGCCACCAGTGATCTTGGGACAGATACGCAGTATCTT. V and J are TRBV6-1 and TRBJ2-3; D gene uncertain. The length of the CDR3 is 13 residues. CDR1 is MNHNS and CDR2 is SASEGT in the germline V gene.

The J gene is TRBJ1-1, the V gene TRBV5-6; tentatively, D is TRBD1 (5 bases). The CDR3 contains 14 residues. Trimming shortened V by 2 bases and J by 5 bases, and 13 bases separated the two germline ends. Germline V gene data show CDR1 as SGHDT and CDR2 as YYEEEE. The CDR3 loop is CASSLGPGSTEAFF. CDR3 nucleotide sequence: TGTGCCAGCAGCTTAGGGCCAGGGTCTACTGAAGCTTTCTTT.

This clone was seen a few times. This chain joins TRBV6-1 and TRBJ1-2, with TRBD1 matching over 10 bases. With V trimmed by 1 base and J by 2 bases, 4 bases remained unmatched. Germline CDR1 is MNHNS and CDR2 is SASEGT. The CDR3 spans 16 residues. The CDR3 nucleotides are TGTGCCAGCAGTGAAGGGGGACAGGGGAGGAACTATGGCTACACCTTC. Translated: CASSEGGQGRNYGYTF.

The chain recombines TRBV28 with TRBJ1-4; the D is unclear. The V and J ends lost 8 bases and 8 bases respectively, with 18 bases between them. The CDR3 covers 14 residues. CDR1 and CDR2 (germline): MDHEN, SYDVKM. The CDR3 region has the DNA TGTGCCAGCGGCACCATGACGGATGAGGAAAAACTGTTTTTT. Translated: CASGTMTDEEKLFF.

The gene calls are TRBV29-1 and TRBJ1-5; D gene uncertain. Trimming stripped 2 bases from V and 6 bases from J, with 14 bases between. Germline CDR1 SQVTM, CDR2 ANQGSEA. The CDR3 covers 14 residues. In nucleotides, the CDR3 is TGCAGCGTTGAATGGGGTCAACCAGGTCAGCCCCAGCATTTT. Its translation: CSVEWGQPGQPQHF.

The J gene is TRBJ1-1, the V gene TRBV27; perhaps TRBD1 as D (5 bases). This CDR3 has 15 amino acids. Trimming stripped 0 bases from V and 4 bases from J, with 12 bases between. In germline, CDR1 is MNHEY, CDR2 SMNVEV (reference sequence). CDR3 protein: CASSLSTEMSTEAFF. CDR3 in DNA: TGTGCCAGCAGTTTATCGACAGAGATGAGCACTGAAGCTTTCTTT.

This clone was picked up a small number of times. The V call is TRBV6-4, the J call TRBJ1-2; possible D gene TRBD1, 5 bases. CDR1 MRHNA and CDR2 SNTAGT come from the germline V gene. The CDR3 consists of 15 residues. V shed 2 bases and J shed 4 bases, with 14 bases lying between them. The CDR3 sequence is CASSDLHWGTYGYTF. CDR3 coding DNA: TGTGCCAGCAGTGACCTCCACTGGGGGACCTATGGCTACACCTTC.

The CDR3 DNA reads TGCAGCGTTGAAAAGAACTCTGGGGCCAACGTCCTGACTTTC. Amino acid sequence: CSVEKNSGANVLTF. The gene calls are TRBV29-1 and TRBJ2-6; unclear D gene. The V end lost 2 bases, the J end lost 0 bases, and 5 bases lay between the germline ends. The CDR3 sequence is 14 residues long. The V gene's germline CDR1 is SQVTM and CDR2 ANQGSEA.

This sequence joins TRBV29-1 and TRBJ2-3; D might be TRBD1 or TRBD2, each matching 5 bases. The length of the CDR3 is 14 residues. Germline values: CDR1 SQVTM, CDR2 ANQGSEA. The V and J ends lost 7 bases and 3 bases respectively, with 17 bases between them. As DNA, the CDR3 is TGCAGCGCACCAGAGGGGATGAGGACAGATACGCAGTATTTT. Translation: CSAPEGMRTDTQYF.

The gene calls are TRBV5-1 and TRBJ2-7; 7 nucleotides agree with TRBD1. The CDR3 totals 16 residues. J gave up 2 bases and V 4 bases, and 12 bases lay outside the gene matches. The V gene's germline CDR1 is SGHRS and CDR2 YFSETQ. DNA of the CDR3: TGCGCCAGCAGCATCACGCCGGGGACAGCGACCTACGAGCAGTACTTC. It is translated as CASSITPGTATYEQYF.

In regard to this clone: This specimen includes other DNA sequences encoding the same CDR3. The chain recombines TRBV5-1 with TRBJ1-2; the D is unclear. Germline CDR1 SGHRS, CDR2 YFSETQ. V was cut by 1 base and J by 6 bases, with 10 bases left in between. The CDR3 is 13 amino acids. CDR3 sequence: CASSLSAVDGYTF. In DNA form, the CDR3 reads TGCGCCAGCAGCTTGTCGGCAGTGGATGGCTACACCTTC.

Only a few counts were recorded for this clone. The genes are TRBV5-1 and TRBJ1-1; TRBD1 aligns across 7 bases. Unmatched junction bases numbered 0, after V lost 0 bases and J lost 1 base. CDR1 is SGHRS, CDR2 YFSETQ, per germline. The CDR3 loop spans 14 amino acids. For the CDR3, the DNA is TGCGCCAGCAGCTTGGGGACAGGGAACACTGAAGCTTTCTTT. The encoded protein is CASSLGTGNTEAFF.

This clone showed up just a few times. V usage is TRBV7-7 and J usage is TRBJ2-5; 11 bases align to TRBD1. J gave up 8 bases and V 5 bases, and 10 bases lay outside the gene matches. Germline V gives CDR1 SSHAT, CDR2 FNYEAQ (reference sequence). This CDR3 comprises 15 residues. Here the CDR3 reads CASSPDRGPGQTQYF. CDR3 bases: TGTGCCAGCAGCCCGGACAGGGGGCCTGGCCAAACCCAGTACTTC.

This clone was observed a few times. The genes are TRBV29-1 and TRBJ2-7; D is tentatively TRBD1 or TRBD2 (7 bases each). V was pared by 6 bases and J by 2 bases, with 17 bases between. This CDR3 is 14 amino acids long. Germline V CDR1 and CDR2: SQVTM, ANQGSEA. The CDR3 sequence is CSVASGTDPYEQYF. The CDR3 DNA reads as TGCAGCGTCGCAAGCGGGACAGACCCCTACGAGCAGTACTTC.

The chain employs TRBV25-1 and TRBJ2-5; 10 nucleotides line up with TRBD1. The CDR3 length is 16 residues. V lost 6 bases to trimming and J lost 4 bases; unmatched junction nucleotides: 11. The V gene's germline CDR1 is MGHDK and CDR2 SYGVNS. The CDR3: CASSQPGQGLRETQYF. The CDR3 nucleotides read TGTGCCAGCAGCCAACCGGGACAGGGGTTGAGAGAGACCCAGTACTTC.

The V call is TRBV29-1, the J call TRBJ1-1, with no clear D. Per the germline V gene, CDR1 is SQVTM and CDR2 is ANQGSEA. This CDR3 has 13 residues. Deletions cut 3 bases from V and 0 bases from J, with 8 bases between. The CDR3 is CSVETLLNTEAFF. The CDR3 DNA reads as TGCAGCGTTGAGACCCTTTTGAACACTGAAGCTTTCTTT. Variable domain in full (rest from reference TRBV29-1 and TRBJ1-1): SAVISQKPSRDICQRGTSLTIQCQVDSQVTMMFWYRQQPGQSLTLIATANQGSEATYESGFVIDKFPISRPNLTFSTLTVSNMSPEDSSIYLCSVETLLNTEAFFGQGTRLTVV.

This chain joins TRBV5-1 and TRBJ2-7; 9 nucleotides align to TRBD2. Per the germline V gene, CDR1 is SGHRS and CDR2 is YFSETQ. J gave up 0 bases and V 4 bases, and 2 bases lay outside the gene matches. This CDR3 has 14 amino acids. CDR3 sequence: CASSPGLASYEQYF. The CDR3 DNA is TGCGCCAGCAGCCCGGGACTAGCCTCCTACGAGCAGTACTTC.

DNA of the CDR3: TGCAGCGTTACCCGAGAGAGGGGGTATGGCTACACCTTC. This codes for CSVTRERGYGYTF. The chain links TRBV29-1 to TRBJ1-2; D is perhaps TRBD1 (6 bases). V was trimmed by 5 bases and J by 5 bases, leaving 15 bases between them. Germline CDR1 SQVTM, CDR2 ANQGSEA. This CDR3 is built from 13 residues.

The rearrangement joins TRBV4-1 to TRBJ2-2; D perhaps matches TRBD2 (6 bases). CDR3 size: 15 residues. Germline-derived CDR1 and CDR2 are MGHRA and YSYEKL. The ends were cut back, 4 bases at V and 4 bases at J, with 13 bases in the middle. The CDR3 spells CASSLEGSRTGELFF. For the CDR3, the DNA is TGCGCCAGCAGCCTGGAGGGTTCGCGCACCGGGGAGCTGTTTTTT.

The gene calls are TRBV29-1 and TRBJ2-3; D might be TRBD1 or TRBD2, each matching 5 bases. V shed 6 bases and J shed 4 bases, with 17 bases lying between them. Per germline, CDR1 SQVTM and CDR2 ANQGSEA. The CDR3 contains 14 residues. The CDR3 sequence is CSVVGDLTADTQYF. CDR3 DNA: TGCAGCGTCGTGGGGGACCTGACAGCAGATACGCAGTATTTT.

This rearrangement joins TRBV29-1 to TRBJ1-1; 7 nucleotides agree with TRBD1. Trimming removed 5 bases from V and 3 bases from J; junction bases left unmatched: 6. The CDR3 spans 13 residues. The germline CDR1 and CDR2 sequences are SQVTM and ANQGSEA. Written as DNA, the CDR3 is TGCAGCGTTCTAGGACAGGTCGACACTGAAGCTTTCTTT. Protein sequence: CSVLGQVDTEAFF.

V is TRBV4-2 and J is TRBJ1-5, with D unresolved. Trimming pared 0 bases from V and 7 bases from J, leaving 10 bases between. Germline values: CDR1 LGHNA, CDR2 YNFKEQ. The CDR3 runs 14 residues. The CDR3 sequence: CASSQDRVSQPQHF. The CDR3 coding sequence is TGTGCCAGCAGCCAAGACCGGGTCTCGCAGCCCCAGCATTTT.

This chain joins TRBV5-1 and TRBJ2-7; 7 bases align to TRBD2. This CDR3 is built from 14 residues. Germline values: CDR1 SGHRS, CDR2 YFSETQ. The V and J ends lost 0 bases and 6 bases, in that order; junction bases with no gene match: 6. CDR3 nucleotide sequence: TGCGCCAGCAGCTTGGATGGCCCGGGGGGCGAGCAGTACTTC. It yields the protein CASSLDGPGGEQYF.

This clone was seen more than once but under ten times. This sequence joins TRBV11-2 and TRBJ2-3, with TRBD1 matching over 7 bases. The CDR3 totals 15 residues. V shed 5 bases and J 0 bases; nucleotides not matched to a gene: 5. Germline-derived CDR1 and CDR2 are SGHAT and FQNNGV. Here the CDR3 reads CASSVGQASTDTQYF. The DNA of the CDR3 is TGTGCCAGCAGCGTTGGACAGGCCAGCACAGATACGCAGTATTTT.

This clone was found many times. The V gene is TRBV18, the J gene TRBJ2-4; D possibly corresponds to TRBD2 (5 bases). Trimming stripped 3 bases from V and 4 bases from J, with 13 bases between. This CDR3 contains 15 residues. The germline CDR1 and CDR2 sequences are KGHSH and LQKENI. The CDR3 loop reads CASSPRVAEKNIQYF. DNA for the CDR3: TGTGCCAGCTCACCGAGGGTAGCCGAGAAAAACATTCAGTACTTC.

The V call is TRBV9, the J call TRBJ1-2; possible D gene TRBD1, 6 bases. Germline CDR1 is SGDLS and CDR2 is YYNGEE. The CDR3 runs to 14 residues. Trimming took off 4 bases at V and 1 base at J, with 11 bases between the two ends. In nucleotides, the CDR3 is TGTGCCAGCAGCTTCGAACAGGGTAACTATGGCTACACCTTC. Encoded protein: CASSFEQGNYGYTF.